These T cell receptor beta chains were read from a single sample in a study of beta chain features in type 1 diabetes. Only in-frame clones appear in the TCRdb table, and some are missing; sequencing was by immunoSEQ multiplex PCR. In the table there are some 110,000 clones, about 17% of which are singletons. Sequenced input: central memory CD4+ T cells from blood. Receptor source: a man aged 25 to 40 with type 1 diabetes. The CDR3 runs from the conserved cysteine through the conserved F or W. The D gene is left open where the match is weak. Size is stated for part of the rows, as once, few or many counts, or as a class when the clone is expanded.

. . 14 TRBJ2-2 TRBV11-2 TGTGCCAGCAGTCTGTCCCAGGGGACCGGGGAGCTGTTTTTT CASSLSQGTGELFF
. few 19 TRBJ2-4 TRBV4-1 TGCGCCAGCAGCCCGAGATTGATGAACAGGGAGGAAGCCAAAAACATTCAGTACTTC CASSPRLMNREEAKNIQYF
. once 16 TRBJ2-2 TRBV7-9 TGTGCCAGCAGCTCAAGGTCGGAGGGGATCACCGGGGAGCTGTTTTTT CASSSRSEGITGELFF
. . 13 TRBJ1-2 TRBV7-2 TGTGCCAGCAGCCCTCCCCGAAACTATGGCTACACCTTC CASSPPRNYGYTF
TRBD1 . 14 TRBJ1-5 TRBV19 TGTGCCAGTTTGGACAGGGTTCTCAATCAGCCCCAGCATTTT CASLDRVLNQPQHF
. few 13 TRBJ2-7 TRBV30 TGTGCCTGGAGTGTCACCGGGTCTAAGGTGCAGTACTTC CAWSVTGSKVQYF
. few 18 TRBJ1-1 TRBV4-2 TGTGCCAGCAGCCAAGACCCCGCCGCGGGATCGACGAACACTGAAGCTTTCTTT CASSQDPAAGSTNTEAFF
. . 11 TRBJ2-5 TRBV7-9 TGTGCCAGCAGCACAATGGAGACCCAGTACTTC CASSTMETQYF
TRBD1 . 18 TRBJ2-2 TRBV7-7 TGTGCTAGCAGCCCCAAATCCACCGGGACAGATCGGACCGGGGAGCTGTTTTTT CASSPKSTGTDRTGELFF
TRBD1 few 16 TRBJ1-1 TRBV4-1 TGCGCCAGCAGCCATGGCAGGGACAGGGGGTTTACTGAAGCTTTCTTT CASSHGRDRGFTEAFF
. few 12 TRBJ2-1 TRBV4-1 TGCGCCAGCAGCTGGGTGGGGGATGAGCAGTTCTTC CASSWVGDEQFF
. . 14 TRBJ2-7 TRBV4-1 TGCGCCAGCAGCCAAGGAGGCGGTAGGTACGAGCAGTACTTC CASSQGGGRYEQYF
. . 12 TRBJ2-5 TRBV5-6 TGTGCCAGCAGCAACCGTCAAGAGACCCAGTACTTC CASSNRQETQYF
. few 12 TRBJ1-2 TRBV6-1 TGTGCCAGCAGTGTAGCGGACTATGGCTACACCTTC CASSVADYGYTF
. many 12 TRBJ2-3 TRBV5-4 TGTGCCAGCAGCGTCTTCCCAGATACGCAGTATTTT CASSVFPDTQYF
. . 13 TRBJ2-7 TRBV18 TGTGCCAGCTCACCACCCGTGGCCAACGAGCAGTACTTC CASSPPVANEQYF
. few 15 TRBJ2-5 TRBV28 TGTGCCAGCAGGATTATGACGTCCTTGGGAGAGACCCAGTACTTC CASRIMTSLGETQYF
TRBD1 few 14 TRBJ1-2 TRBV2 TGTGCCAGCGTGCCCCGGGACAGACTCTATGGCTACACCTTC CASVPRDRLYGYTF
TRBD2 . 18 TRBJ2-5 TRBV4-3 TGCGCCAGCAGCCGCGCGCTAGCGGGGACCTTAACCGCGGGGACCCAGTACTTC CASSRALAGTLTAGTQYF
. few 16 TRBJ2-3 TRBV13 TGTGCCAGCAGCTTGGGGGCCCTTCGGGGTTCAGATACGCAGTATTTT CASSLGALRGSDTQYF
. few 14 TRBJ2-5 TRBV25-1 TGTGCCAGCAGTTCCACGTCGGCCCTAGAGACCCAGTACTTC CASSSTSALETQYF
. few 17 TRBJ2-3 TRBV4-2 TGTGCCAGCAGCCGCAGTGCGGGACACGGAACCACAGATACGCAGTATTTT CASSRSAGHGTTDTQYF
. . 14 TRBJ2-7 TRBV11-1 TGTGCCAGCAGACCGGGCACAGTAAACTACGAGCAGTACTTC CASRPGTVNYEQYF
. few 13 TRBJ2-5 TRBV2 TGTGCCAGCAGTGAGAATAACAAAGAGACCCAGTACTTC CASSENNKETQYF
TRBD2 . 16 TRBJ2-2 TRBV5-1 TGCGCCAGCAGCGGGACTAGCGGGGCGATCACCGGGGAGCTGTTTTTT CASSGTSGAITGELFF
. . 14 TRBJ1-2 TRBV30 TGTGCCTGGAGTGGCGAGCAGCTTAACTATGGCTACACCTTC CAWSGEQLNYGYTF
. few 13 TRBJ2-3 TRBV2 TGTGCCAGCAGTTGGGACGGCACAGATACGCAGTATTTT CASSWDGTDTQYF
. few 13 TRBJ1-6 TRBV25-1 TGTGCCAGCAGTGGCAGTTATAATTCACCCCTCCACTTT CASSGSYNSPLHF
TRBD2 few 14 TRBJ2-3 TRBV29-1 TGCAGCGTTGGAGGGACTAGGTCTGATGATACGCAGTATTTT CSVGGTRSDDTQYF
. few 14 TRBJ1-2 TRBV5-1 TGCGCCAGCAGCTTGGGCGGGGGCGCGGATGGCTACACCTTC CASSLGGGADGYTF
. . 14 TRBJ1-4 TRBV18 TGTGCCAGCTCTAAGGCAGCAACTAATGAAAAACTGTTTTTT CASSKAATNEKLFF
. . 14 TRBJ1-4 TRBV7-9 TGTGCCAGCACCCTTAGCGGTTTTAATGAAAAACTGTTTTTT CASTLSGFNEKLFF
TRBD2 few 15 TRBJ2-7 TRBV7-2 TGTGCCAGCAGCTTTACTAGCGGGGCCTCCTACGAGCAGTACTTC CASSFTSGASYEQYF
. . 14 TRBJ1-5 TRBV2 TGTGCCAGCAGCCCGACAGAGGGCAATCAGCCCCAGCATTTT CASSPTEGNQPQHF
. few 16 TRBJ2-6 TRBV28 TGTGCCAGCAGTGCAACAGGCGGCTCTGGGGCCAACGTCCTGACTTTC CASSATGGSGANVLTF